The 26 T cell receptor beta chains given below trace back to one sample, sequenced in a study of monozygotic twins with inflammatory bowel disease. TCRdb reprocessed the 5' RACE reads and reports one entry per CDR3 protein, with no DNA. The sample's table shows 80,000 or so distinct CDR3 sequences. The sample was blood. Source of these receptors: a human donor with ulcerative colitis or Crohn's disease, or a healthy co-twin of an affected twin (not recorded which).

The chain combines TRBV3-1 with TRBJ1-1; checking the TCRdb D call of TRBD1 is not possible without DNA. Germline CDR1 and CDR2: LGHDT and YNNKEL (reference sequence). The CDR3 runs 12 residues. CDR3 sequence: CASSPRGSEAFF.

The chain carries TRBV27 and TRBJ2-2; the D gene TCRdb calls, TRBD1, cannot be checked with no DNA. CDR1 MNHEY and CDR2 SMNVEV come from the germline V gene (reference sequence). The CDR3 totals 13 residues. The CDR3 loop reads CASSLIGAGELFF.

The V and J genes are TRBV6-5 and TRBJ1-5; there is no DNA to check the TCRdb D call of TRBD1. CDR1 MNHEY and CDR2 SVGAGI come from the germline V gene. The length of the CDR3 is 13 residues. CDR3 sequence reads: CASSYNRAQPQHF.

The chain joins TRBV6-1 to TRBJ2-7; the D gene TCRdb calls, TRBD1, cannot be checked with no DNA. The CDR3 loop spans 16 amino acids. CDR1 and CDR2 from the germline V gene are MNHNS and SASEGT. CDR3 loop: CASSPSGTGISYEQYF.

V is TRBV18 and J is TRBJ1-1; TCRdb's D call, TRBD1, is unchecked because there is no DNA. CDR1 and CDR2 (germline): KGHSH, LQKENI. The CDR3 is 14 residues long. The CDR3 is CASSPAEWGTEAFF.

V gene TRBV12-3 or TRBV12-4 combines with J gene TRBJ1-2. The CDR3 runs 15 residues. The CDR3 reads CASSLSSQGKGGYTF.

CDR3 region: CASSSNSNNEKLFF. V gene TRBV12-3 or TRBV12-4 combines with J gene TRBJ1-4. The CDR3 sequence is 14 residues long.

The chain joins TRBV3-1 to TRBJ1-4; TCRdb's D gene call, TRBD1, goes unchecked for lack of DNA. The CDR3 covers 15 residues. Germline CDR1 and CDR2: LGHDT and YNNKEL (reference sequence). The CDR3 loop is CASSRSTGFNEKLFF.

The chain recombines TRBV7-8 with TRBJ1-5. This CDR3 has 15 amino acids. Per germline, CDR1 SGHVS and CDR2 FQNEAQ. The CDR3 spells CASSLRTANNQPQHF.

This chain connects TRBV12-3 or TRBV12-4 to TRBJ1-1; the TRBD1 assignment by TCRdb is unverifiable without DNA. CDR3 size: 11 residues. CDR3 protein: CASSYRGDAFF.

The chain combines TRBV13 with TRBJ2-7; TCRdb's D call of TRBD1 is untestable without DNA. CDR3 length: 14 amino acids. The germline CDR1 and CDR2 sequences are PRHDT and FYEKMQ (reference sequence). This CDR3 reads CASKQGRNSYEQYF.

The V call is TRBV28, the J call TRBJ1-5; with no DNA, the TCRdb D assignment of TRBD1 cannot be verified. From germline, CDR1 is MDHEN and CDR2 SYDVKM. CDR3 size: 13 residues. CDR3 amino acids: CATKTPGYQPQHF.

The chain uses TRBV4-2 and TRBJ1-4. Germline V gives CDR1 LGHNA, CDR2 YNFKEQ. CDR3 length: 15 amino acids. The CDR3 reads CASSQQRAPNEKLFF.

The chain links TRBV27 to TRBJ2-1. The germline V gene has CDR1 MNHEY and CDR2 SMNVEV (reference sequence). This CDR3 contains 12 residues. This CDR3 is CASSSVYNEQFF.

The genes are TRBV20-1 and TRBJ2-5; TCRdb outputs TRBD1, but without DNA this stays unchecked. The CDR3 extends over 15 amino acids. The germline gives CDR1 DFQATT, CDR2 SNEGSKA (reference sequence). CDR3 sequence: CSAEGGYPGQETQYF.

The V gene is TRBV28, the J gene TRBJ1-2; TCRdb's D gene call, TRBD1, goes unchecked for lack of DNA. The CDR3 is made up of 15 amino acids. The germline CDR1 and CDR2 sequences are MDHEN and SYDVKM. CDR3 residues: CASIKGQGGGVGYTF.

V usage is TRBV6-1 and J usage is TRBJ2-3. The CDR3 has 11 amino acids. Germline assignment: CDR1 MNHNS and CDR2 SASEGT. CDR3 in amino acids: CASKSIDTQYF.

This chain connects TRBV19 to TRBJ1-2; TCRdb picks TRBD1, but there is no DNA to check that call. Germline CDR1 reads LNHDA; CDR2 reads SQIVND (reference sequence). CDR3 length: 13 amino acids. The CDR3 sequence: CASSIGDRSAYTF.

CDR3 region: CASTLDRGRRDTQYF. The chain couples TRBV7-9 to TRBJ2-3; without DNA, the TCRdb call of TRBD1 cannot be checked. The CDR3 consists of 15 residues. Germline loops: CDR1 SEHNR, CDR2 FQNEAQ (reference sequence). The entire variable domain, with the rest obtained from reference TRBV7-9 and TRBJ2-3, is as follows: DTGVSQNPRHKITKRGQNVTFRCDPISEHNRLYWYRQTLGQGPEFLTYFQNEAQLEKSRLLSDRFSAERPKGSFSTLEIQRTEQGDSAMYLCASTLDRGRRDTQYFGPGTRLTVL.

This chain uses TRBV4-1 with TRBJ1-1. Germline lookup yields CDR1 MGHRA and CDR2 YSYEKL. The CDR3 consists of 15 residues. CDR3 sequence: CASSQSDGLNTEAFF.

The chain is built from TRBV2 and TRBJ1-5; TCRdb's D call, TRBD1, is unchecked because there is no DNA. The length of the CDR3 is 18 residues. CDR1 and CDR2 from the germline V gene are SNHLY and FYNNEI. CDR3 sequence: CASSIDRGRVRSNQPQHF.

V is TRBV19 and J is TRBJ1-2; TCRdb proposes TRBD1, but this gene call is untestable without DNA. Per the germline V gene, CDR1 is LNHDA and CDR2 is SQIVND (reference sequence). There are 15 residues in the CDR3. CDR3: CASRRADQGIYGYTF. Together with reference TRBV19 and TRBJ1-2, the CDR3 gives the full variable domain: DGGITQSPKYLFRKEGQNVTLSCEQNLNHDAMYWYRQDPGQGLRLIYYSQIVNDFQKGDIAEGYSVSREKKESFPLTVTSAQKNPTAFYLCASRRADQGIYGYTFGSGTRLTVV.

The CDR3 reads CASSRTGDNYGYTF. The chain carries TRBV3-1 and TRBJ1-2; there is no DNA to check the TCRdb D call of TRBD1. Germline loops: CDR1 LGHDT, CDR2 YNNKEL (reference sequence). The CDR3 has 14 amino acids.

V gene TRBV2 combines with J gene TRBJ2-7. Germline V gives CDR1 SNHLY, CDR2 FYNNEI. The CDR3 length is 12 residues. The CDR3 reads CASSEHAYEQYF.

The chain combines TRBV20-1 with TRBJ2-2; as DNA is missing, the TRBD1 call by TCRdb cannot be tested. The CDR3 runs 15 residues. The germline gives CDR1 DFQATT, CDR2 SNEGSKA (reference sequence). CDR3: CSARVRTPNTGELFF.

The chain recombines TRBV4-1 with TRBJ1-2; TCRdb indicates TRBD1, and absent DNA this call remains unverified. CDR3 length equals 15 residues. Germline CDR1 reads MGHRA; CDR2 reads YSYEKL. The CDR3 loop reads CATRGPDRGDYGYTF.